A selection of T cell receptor beta chains follows, all from one sample in a study of Ad26.COV2.S vaccination and SARS-CoV-2 variants. Sequencing used immunoSEQ multiplex PCR; TCRdb keeps in-frame clones, though not all of them. The data show hundreds of thousands of clones, with more than 80% seen just once and about 1.5% held by the top ten. This sample comprised peripheral blood, obtained in a trial of Ad26.COV2.S vaccine versus placebo. The receptors stem from a person aged 18-65 years who received the Ad26.COV2.S COVID-19 vaccine or a placebo. The CDR3 runs from the conserved cysteine through the conserved F or W. The order of the fields is J gene, clone size, CDR3 length, V gene, D gene, CDR3 DNA, CDR3 protein. D genes are given only for firm matches. Clone size, where shown, is once, few, many, or a class for clones that have expanded.

J: TRBJ1-2; size: .; length: 13; V: TRBV27; D: .; DNA: TGTGCCAGCAGCCCCGACAGGTCCTATGGCTACACCTTC; CDR3: CASSPDRSYGYTF
J: TRBJ2-5; size: .; length: 14; V: TRBV24-1; D: .; DNA: TGTGCCACCAGTGATTTGCACAGGGAAGAGACCCAGTACTTC; CDR3: CATSDLHREETQYF
J: TRBJ2-3; size: .; length: 15; V: TRBV11-2; D: TRBD2; DNA: TGTGCCAGCAGCTCGAGCGGGACTTCCACAGATACGCAGTATTTT; CDR3: CASSSSGTSTDTQYF
J: TRBJ2-1; size: once; length: 14; V: TRBV9; D: TRBD1; DNA: TGTGCCAGCACCCAGACAGGGGAAAACAATGAGCAGTTCTTC; CDR3: CASTQTGENNEQFF
J: TRBJ2-5; size: .; length: 16; V: TRBV2; D: TRBD2; DNA: TGTGCCAGCAGGGTCGGACTAGCCGATGCCCGGGAGACCCAGTACTTC; CDR3: CASRVGLADARETQYF
J: TRBJ2-7; size: few; length: 15; V: TRBV3-1/TRBV3-2; D: TRBD2; DNA: TGTGCCAGCAGCCAAGATTTAGCGGGAGCCCGGGAGCAGTACTTC; CDR3: CASSQDLAGAREQYF
J: TRBJ2-1; size: .; length: 14; V: TRBV7-2; D: .; DNA: TGTGCCAGCAGCTTTGGGGCCCCTTACAATGAGCAGTTCTTC; CDR3: CASSFGAPYNEQFF
J: TRBJ2-1; size: once; length: 14; V: TRBV5-3; D: .; DNA: TGTGCCAGAAGCATCGGTAAACCCGGGACCCAGCAGTTCTTC; CDR3: CARSIGKPGTQQFF
J: TRBJ2-1; size: .; length: 13; V: TRBV5-6; D: TRBD1; DNA: TGTGCCAGCAGCCGAGACAGGGCAAATGAGCAGTTCTTC; CDR3: CASSRDRANEQFF
J: TRBJ1-3; size: few; length: 15; V: TRBV27; D: TRBD1; DNA: TGTGCCAGCAGTTTGGGACAGGGAAACGGAAACACCATATATTTT; CDR3: CASSLGQGNGNTIYF
J: TRBJ2-5; size: .; length: 13; V: TRBV6-5; D: .; DNA: TGTGCCAGCGCCTTAGAGTACCAAGAGACCCAGTACTTC; CDR3: CASALEYQETQYF
J: TRBJ1-1; size: .; length: 14; V: TRBV29-1; D: TRBD1; DNA: TGCAGCGTTGGGGACAGGGCCATGAACACTGAAGCTTTCTTT; CDR3: CSVGDRAMNTEAFF
J: TRBJ2-1; size: once; length: 17; V: TRBV15; D: .; DNA: TGTGCCACCAGCAGGGACGTTAGCAGTAGCTCCTACAATGAGCAGTTCTTC; CDR3: CATSRDVSSSSYNEQFF
J: TRBJ1-1; size: .; length: 13; V: TRBV29-1; D: .; DNA: TGCAGCGTTGACCTGGGGGGACCCACTGAAGCTTTCTTT; CDR3: CSVDLGGPTEAFF
J: TRBJ2-7; size: few; length: 12; V: TRBV2; D: .; DNA: TGTGCCAGCAGTGAAGAAACTTACGAGCAGTACTTC; CDR3: CASSEETYEQYF
J: TRBJ2-1; size: .; length: 11; V: TRBV19; D: .; DNA: TGTGCCAGTAAAACCTACAATGAGCAGTTCTTC; CDR3: CASKTYNEQFF
J: TRBJ2-2; size: .; length: 16; V: TRBV19; D: .; DNA: TGTGCCAGTAGTATACCCAGGGGGGCGGACACCGGGGAGCTGTTTTTT; CDR3: CASSIPRGADTGELFF
J: TRBJ2-1; size: .; length: 11; V: TRBV7-2; D: .; DNA: TGTGCCAGCAGCCGTGAGGTCAGGCCAATCTTC; CDR3: CASSREVRPIF
J: TRBJ1-5; size: .; length: 14; V: TRBV2; D: .; DNA: TGTGCCAGCAGTGGAGAGGGGACCTATCAGCCCCAGCATTTT; CDR3: CASSGEGTYQPQHF
J: TRBJ1-2; size: once; length: 17; V: TRBV7-9; D: .; DNA: TGTGCCAGCAACCTTGTGGGGGCGGGCAGGGTAAACTATGGCTACACCTTC; CDR3: CASNLVGAGRVNYGYTF
J: TRBJ1-1; size: .; length: 15; V: TRBV19; D: TRBD1; DNA: TGTGCCAGTAGTCCCCGAGACAGGGAGTCCACTGAAGCTTTCTTT; CDR3: CASSPRDRESTEAFF
J: TRBJ1-2; size: .; length: 15; V: TRBV7-2; D: TRBD1; DNA: TGTGCCAGCAGCCCATTTACAGGGGGCGACTATGGCTACACCTTC; CDR3: CASSPFTGGDYGYTF
J: TRBJ2-1; size: .; length: 16; V: TRBV27; D: TRBD2; DNA: TGTGCCAGCAGCTTTCATCTAGCGGGAGGAGTAAGGGAGCAGTTCTTC; CDR3: CASSFHLAGGVREQFF
J: TRBJ1-3; size: .; length: 15; V: TRBV29-1; D: TRBD1; DNA: TGCAGCGTTGAAGTTGTCAGGGGGCCTGGAAACACCATATATTTT; CDR3: CSVEVVRGPGNTIYF
J: TRBJ1-1; size: .; length: 15; V: TRBV18; D: .; DNA: TGTGCCAGCTCACCAATGGGGGGAATGAACACTGAAGCTTTCTTT; CDR3: CASSPMGGMNTEAFF
J: TRBJ1-5; size: .; length: 13; V: TRBV3-1/TRBV3-2; D: .; DNA: TGTGCCAGCAGCCAGGGTAGAGATCAGCCCCAGCATTTT; CDR3: CASSQGRDQPQHF
J: TRBJ1-4; size: .; length: 16; V: TRBV5-6; D: TRBD1; DNA: TGTGCCAGCAGCTCCGGGACAGGGGCGACTAATGAAAAACTGTTTTTT; CDR3: CASSSGTGATNEKLFF
J: TRBJ2-6; size: .; length: 15; V: TRBV2; D: .; DNA: TGTGCCAGCAGTGACATTTACTCTGGGGCCAACGTCCTGACTTTC; CDR3: CASSDIYSGANVLTF
J: TRBJ2-5; size: .; length: 14; V: TRBV7-9; D: TRBD2; DNA: TGTGCCAGCAGGACTAGCGGGGCCCAAGAGACCCAGTACTTC; CDR3: CASRTSGAQETQYF
J: TRBJ1-2; size: .; length: 12; V: TRBV2; D: .; DNA: TGTGCCAGCTTAGGGTTTCACTATGGCTACACCTTC; CDR3: CASLGFHYGYTF
J: TRBJ1-1; size: .; length: 10; V: TRBV19; D: .; DNA: TGTGCCAGTATGGACACTGAAGCTTTCTTT; CDR3: CASMDTEAFF
J: TRBJ2-2; size: .; length: 16; V: TRBV19; D: .; DNA: TGTGCCAGTAGTAGAGAAAACTACGCGAACACCGGGGAGCTGTTTTTT; CDR3: CASSRENYANTGELFF
J: TRBJ2-1; size: .; length: 14; V: TRBV9; D: TRBD2; DNA: TGTGCCAGCAGCGTATTCAGCGGGAGCCATGAGCAGTTCTTC; CDR3: CASSVFSGSHEQFF
J: TRBJ2-1; size: .; length: 14; V: TRBV3-1/TRBV3-2; D: .; DNA: TGTGCCAGCAGCCAACCGGGGTCCTACAATGAGCAGTTCTTC; CDR3: CASSQPGSYNEQFF
J: TRBJ1-6; size: .; length: 14; V: TRBV5-1; D: .; DNA: TGCGCCAGCAGCTTGGGACAGGATAATTCACCCCTCCACTTT; CDR3: CASSLGQDNSPLHF
J: TRBJ1-3; size: .; length: 16; V: TRBV19; D: .; DNA: TGTGCCAGTAGTATAAGGGGGACCGAGACTGGAAACACCATATATTTT; CDR3: CASSIRGTETGNTIYF
J: TRBJ1-6; size: few; length: 14; V: TRBV4-2; D: TRBD1; DNA: TGTGCCAGCAGCCCGGACAGGCTTAATTCACCCCTCCACTTT; CDR3: CASSPDRLNSPLHF
J: TRBJ2-2; size: .; length: 16; V: TRBV10-2; D: .; DNA: TGCGCCAGCAGTGAGTCGGGGACATCGAACACCGGGGAGCTGTTTTTT; CDR3: CASSESGTSNTGELFF
J: TRBJ2-5; size: .; length: 12; V: TRBV5-1; D: .; DNA: TGCGCCAGCAGCTTGACCGGAGAGACCCAGTACTTC; CDR3: CASSLTGETQYF
J: TRBJ1-2; size: .; length: 12; V: TRBV24-1; D: TRBD1; DNA: TGTGCCACCAGTACAGGGGCCTATGGCTACACCTTC; CDR3: CATSTGAYGYTF
J: TRBJ2-3; size: once; length: 18; V: TRBV3-1/TRBV3-2; D: TRBD2; DNA: TGTGCCAGCAGCCAAGATTGGGCTAGCGGGAGGTTCACAGATACGCAGTATTTT; CDR3: CASSQDWASGRFTDTQYF
J: TRBJ2-4; size: .; length: 15; V: TRBV19; D: TRBD2; DNA: TGTGCCAGTAGTATTTGGACTAGCGGCCAAAACATTCAGTACTTC; CDR3: CASSIWTSGQNIQYF
J: TRBJ1-3; size: .; length: 16; V: TRBV6-6; D: TRBD1; DNA: TGTGCCAGCAGTTACTCGGACAGGGGGTCTGGAAACACCATATATTTT; CDR3: CASSYSDRGSGNTIYF